In this sample, the clone carrying this TCR beta chain turned up many times. The data were obtained in a study of identical twins. Germline CDR1 and CDR2: DFQATT and SNEGSKA (reference sequence). Trimming cost V 4 bases and J 1 base; bases outside gene matches: 9. This CDR3 has 15 residues. Via MiXCR, TCRdb re-called the 5' RACE reads, giving one row per CDR3 protein. The sample holds 640,000 or so distinct CDR3 sequences, roughly 6.2% seen once. This chain connects TRBV20-1 to TRBJ1-1, with 7 bases matching TRBD1. This sequence was found in a man aged 18 to 35 in good health. The sequencing sample was made of naive T cells sorted from blood. CDR3 DNA sequence: TGCAGTGCTATCGACAGGGCCCCTCGGAACACTGAAGCTTTCTTT. This codes for CSAIDRAPRNTEAFF.